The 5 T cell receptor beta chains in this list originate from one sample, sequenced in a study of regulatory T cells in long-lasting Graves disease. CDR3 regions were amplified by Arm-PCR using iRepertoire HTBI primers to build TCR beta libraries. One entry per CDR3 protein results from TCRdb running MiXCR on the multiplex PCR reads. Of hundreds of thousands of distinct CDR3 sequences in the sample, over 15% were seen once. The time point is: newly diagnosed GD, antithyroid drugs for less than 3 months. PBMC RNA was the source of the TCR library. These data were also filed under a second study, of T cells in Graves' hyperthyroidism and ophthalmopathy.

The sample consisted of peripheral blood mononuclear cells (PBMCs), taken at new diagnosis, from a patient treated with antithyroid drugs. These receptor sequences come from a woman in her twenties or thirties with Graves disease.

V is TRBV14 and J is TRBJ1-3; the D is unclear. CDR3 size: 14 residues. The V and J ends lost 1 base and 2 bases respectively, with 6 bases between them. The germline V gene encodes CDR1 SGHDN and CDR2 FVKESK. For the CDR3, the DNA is TGTGCCAGCAGCCAAGGGTCCCCTGGAAACACCATATATTTT. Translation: CASSQGSPGNTIYF. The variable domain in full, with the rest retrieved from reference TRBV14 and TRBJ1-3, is EAGVTQFPSHSVIEKGQTVTLRCDPISGHDNLYWYRRVMGKEIKFLLHFVKESKQDESGMPNNRFLAERTGGTYSTLKVQPAELEDSGVYFCASSQGSPGNTIYFGEGSWLTVV.

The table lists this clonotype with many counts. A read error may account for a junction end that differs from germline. Written as DNA, the CDR3 is TGTGCCAGCAGCGAAGGGGGTCTCTACGAGCAGTACTTC. This sequence encodes CASSEGGLYEQYF. The chain carries TRBV6-1 and TRBJ2-7; possibly TRBD1 for D (6 bases). The CDR3 loop spans 13 amino acids. From germline, CDR1 is MNHNS and CDR2 SASEGT.

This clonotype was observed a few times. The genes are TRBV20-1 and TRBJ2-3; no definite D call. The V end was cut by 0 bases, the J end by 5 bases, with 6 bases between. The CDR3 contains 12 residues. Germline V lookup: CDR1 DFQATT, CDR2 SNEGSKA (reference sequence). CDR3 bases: TGCAGTGCTAGAGATCAGGTAGATACGCAGTATTTT. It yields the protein CSARDQVDTQYF.

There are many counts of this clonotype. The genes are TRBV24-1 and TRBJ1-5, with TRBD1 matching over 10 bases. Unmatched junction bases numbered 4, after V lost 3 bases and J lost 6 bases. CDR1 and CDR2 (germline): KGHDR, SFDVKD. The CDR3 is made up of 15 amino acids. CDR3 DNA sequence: TGTGCCACCAGTGATCCCGGACAGGGGGGTCAGCCCCAGCATTTT. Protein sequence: CATSDPGQGGQPQHF.

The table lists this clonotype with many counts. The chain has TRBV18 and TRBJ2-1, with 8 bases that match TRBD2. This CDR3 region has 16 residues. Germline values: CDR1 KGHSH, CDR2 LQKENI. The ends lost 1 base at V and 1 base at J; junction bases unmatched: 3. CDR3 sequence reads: CASSPLLAESYNEQFF. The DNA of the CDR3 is TGTGCCAGCTCACCACTACTAGCGGAATCCTACAATGAGCAGTTCTTC.